This entry lists 15 T cell receptor beta chains sequenced from one sample in a study of radiation and T cells in renal cell carcinoma (dated by TCRdb to about 2020). To prepare the library, the immunoSEQ multiplex PCR assay was applied. TCRdb re-hosts the immuneACCESS table, in-frame sequences only. Its copies lack some clones; in the studies checked, an unresolved V gene accounts for under half of them, and the cause for the rest is not known. A total of about 22,000 clones appear in this sample, approximately 80% of them only once. The ten most abundant clones make up about 37% of the sample. The sample's time point label, decoded: baseline pretreatment blood. The intended sense of this specimen's treatment or condition label: 15 Gy SBRT to primary tumor, nephrectomy 4 weeks later. The source was blood, collected from a patient whose treatment included radiotherapy and nephrectomy. The receptors were gathered from a man in his fifties or sixties with renal cell carcinoma.

The chain couples TRBV18 to TRBJ2-7; D possibly corresponds to TRBD2 (5 bases). Trimming shortened V by 6 bases and J by 3 bases, and 15 bases separated the two germline ends. The CDR3 loop spans 14 amino acids. Germline CDR1 is KGHSH and CDR2 is LQKENI. The DNA of the CDR3 is TGTGCCAGCTCCCCGGCTGCGGGCCTCTACGAGCAGTACTTC. This sequence encodes CASSPAAGLYEQYF.

This clone was detected a few times. This chain connects TRBV30 to TRBJ1-6, with a tentative D call TRBD1 (5 bases). Germline CDR1 reads GTSNPN; CDR2 reads SVGIG (reference sequence). This CDR3 contains 14 residues. Trimming shortened V by 5 bases and J by 7 bases, and 15 bases separated the two germline ends. CDR3 DNA: TGTGCCTGGGCAGCAGGGAATTCCAATTCACCCCTCCACTTT. Protein product: CAWAAGNSNSPLHF.

The chain combines TRBV2 with TRBJ1-3; tentatively, D is TRBD1 (6 bases). CDR3 size: 14 residues. Trimming took 6 bases from V and 0 from J, leaving 9 bases between them. Germline assignment: CDR1 SNHLY and CDR2 FYNNEI. CDR3 loop: CASRWGPSGNTIYF. The CDR3 bases are TGTGCCAGCAGATGGGGGCCCTCTGGAAACACCATATATTTT. Drawing the rest from reference TRBV2 and TRBJ1-3, the complete variable domain is EPEVTQTPSHQVTQMGQEVILRCVPISNHLYFYWYRQILGQKVEFLVSFYNNEISEKSEIFDDQFSVERPDGSNFTLKIRSTKLEDSAMYFCASRWGPSGNTIYFGEGSWLTVV.

This chain joins TRBV5-6 and TRBJ1-2, with TRBD1 identical over 7 bases. CDR3 length: 18 amino acids. Trimming took 4 bases from V and 3 from J; bases not matched to a gene: 18. From germline, CDR1 is SGHDT and CDR2 YYEEEE. The CDR3 is CASSLGPPTGRGYYGYTF. The DNA of the CDR3 is TGTGCCAGCAGCCTTGGCCCCCCGACAGGGCGTGGGTACTATGGCTACACCTTC.

A remark on this clone: Distinct nucleotide sequences in the sample also encode this CDR3. J is TRBJ2-5 and V is TRBV7-3; D may be TRBD1 (6 bases). The CDR3 is 14 amino acids. Trimming took 5 bases from V and 2 from J, leaving 12 bases between them. Germline V gene data show CDR1 as SGHTA and CDR2 as FQGTGA. CDR3 bases: TGTGCCAGCAGCCCTACAGGGCTACAAGAGACCCAGTACTTC. Amino acids: CASSPTGLQETQYF.

The chain joins TRBV10-3 to TRBJ1-5; D not resolved. The V end lost 0 bases, the J end lost 4 bases, and 10 bases lay between the germline ends. This CDR3 is 15 amino acids long. Germline V gene data show CDR1 as ENHRY and CDR2 as SYGVKD. The CDR3 DNA is TGTGCCATCAGTGAGTCGTCGTTAGTGAATCAGCCCCAGCATTTT. Residues: CAISESSLVNQPQHF.

CDR3 sequence reads: CASSLSTSNEQFF. DNA of the CDR3: TGTGCCAGCAGCTTGTCGACTAGCAATGAGCAGTTCTTC. The rearrangement uses TRBV5-4 and TRBJ2-1, with D possibly matching TRBD2 (6 bases). Germline CDR1 reads SGHNT; CDR2 reads YYREEE (reference sequence). The V gene lost 1 base and the J gene lost 6 bases, with 8 bases spanning the gap. This CDR3 spans 13 amino acids.

V and J are TRBV6-1 and TRBJ1-4; weak D call: TRBD1 (6 bases). CDR1 is MNHNS, CDR2 SASEGT, per germline. The CDR3 covers 13 residues. Trimming took 7 bases from V and 8 from J, leaving 14 bases between them. The CDR3 nucleotides are TGTGCCAGCATCAGGGGAAGGGGGGAAAAACTGTTTTTT. This sequence encodes CASIRGRGEKLFF.

The V call is TRBV6-5, the J call TRBJ2-1; the D gene is possibly TRBD2 (6 bases). The CDR3 is made up of 16 amino acids. V was shortened by 0 bases and J by 4 bases, with 13 bases between the two germline ends. CDR1 is MNHEY, CDR2 SVGAGI, per germline. Written as DNA, the CDR3 is TGTGCCAGCAGTTACTCGTCTGCGGGGATTTACAATGAGCAGTTCTTC. It translates to CASSYSSAGIYNEQFF.

This clone was counted a few times. At one of its ends the junction is not consistent with the germline gene, which may arise from a read error. This rearrangement joins TRBV29-1 to TRBJ2-7; 8 nucleotides line up with TRBD2. The CDR3 contains 11 residues. The germline gives CDR1 SQVTM, CDR2 ANQGSEA. DNA of the CDR3: TGCAGCGTCCGGGGGGTAGCGGGGCTAGACTTC. Its protein product is CSVRGVAGLDF.

The gene calls are TRBV19 and TRBJ2-7, with D maybe TRBD1 (6 bases). V dropped 7 bases and J dropped 2 bases, with 15 bases sitting between them. CDR3 length equals 14 residues. The V gene's germline CDR1 is LNHDA and CDR2 SQIVND (reference sequence). The CDR3 reads CASTIMGQPYEQYF. The CDR3, as DNA: TGTGCCAGTACCATCATGGGACAACCCTACGAGCAGTACTTC.

The J gene is TRBJ2-3, the V gene TRBV5-4; TRBD2 might be the D (6 bases). CDR1 is SGHNT, CDR2 YYREEE, per germline (reference sequence). Deletions cut 5 bases from V and 13 bases from J, with 26 bases between. The CDR3 length is 15 residues. The CDR3 spells CASSIAVDIFSVEYF. As DNA, the CDR3 is TGTGCCAGCAGTATAGCGGTCGACATCTTTAGTGTTGAGTATTTT.

V usage is TRBV11-2 and J usage is TRBJ2-7, with 13 nucleotides matching TRBD2. This CDR3 contains 18 residues. Per the germline V gene, CDR1 is SGHAT and CDR2 is FQNNGV. After removal of 1 base from V and 6 bases from J, the junction contained 12 bases not matched to a gene. For the CDR3, the DNA is TGTGCCAGCAGCTTAGGGGGACTAGCGGGAAGTGGCAAGGGCGAGCAGTACTTC. Translated, it gives CASSLGGLAGSGKGEQYF.

This chain uses TRBV5-1 with TRBJ1-2; maybe TRBD1 (5 bases). V lost 3 bases to trimming and J lost 4 bases, with 22 bases between them. The CDR3 loop spans 17 amino acids. Germline V lookup: CDR1 SGHRS, CDR2 YFSETQ. CDR3 region: CASSWAGTALNSYGYTF. CDR3 coding DNA: TGCGCCAGCAGCTGGGCCGGGACGGCGCTCAACTCCTATGGCTACACCTTC.

This clone has just a few counts. The V call is TRBV2, the J call TRBJ2-2; maybe TRBD2 (5 bases). CDR1 and CDR2 (germline): SNHLY, FYNNEI. This CDR3 is 17 amino acids long. The V gene lost 2 bases and the J gene lost 7 bases, with 20 bases spanning the gap. The CDR3: CASSEIWRNNRGGELFF. CDR3 coding DNA: TGTGCCAGCAGTGAAATTTGGAGGAACAATCGTGGCGGGGAGCTGTTTTTT. The variable domain in full, completed from reference TRBV2 and TRBJ2-2, reads EPEVTQTPSHQVTQMGQEVILRCVPISNHLYFYWYRQILGQKVEFLVSFYNNEISEKSEIFDDQFSVERPDGSNFTLKIRSTKLEDSAMYFCASSEIWRNNRGGELFFGEGSRLTVL.